This passage covers 10 T cell receptor beta chains from one sample sequenced in a study of blood T cell repertoires in COVID-19. The assay was immunoSEQ multiplex PCR, and TCRdb's table has in-frame clones only and misses some. Of around 70,000 clones in the sample, approximately 89% were seen once. The specimen was peripheral blood. The receptors come from an older woman with active COVID-19.

V usage is TRBV6-6 and J usage is TRBJ2-3; 7 positions agree with TRBD2. CDR3 length: 16 residues. V lost 2 bases to trimming and J lost 5 bases; unmatched junction nucleotides: 10. CDR1 and CDR2 from the germline V gene are MNHNY and SVGAGI (reference sequence). In nucleotides, the CDR3 is TGTGCCAGCAGTTACACAGCGGGAACTGTAGGAGATACGCAGTATTTT. This gives the protein CASSYTAGTVGDTQYF.

Regarding this clone: The junction shows a germline mismatch at one end, possibly a read error. The V gene is TRBV6-1, the J gene TRBJ2-5; 10 nucleotides match TRBD2. Germline values: CDR1 MNHNS, CDR2 SASEGT. The CDR3 spans 14 residues. CDR3 bases: TGTGCCAGCAGAGAAGCGGGGGGGCAAGAGACCCAGTACTTC. Its translation is CASREAGGQETQYF.

V is TRBV6-1 and J is TRBJ2-6; D perhaps matches TRBD2 (5 bases). This CDR3 spans 15 amino acids. Germline lookup yields CDR1 MNHNS and CDR2 SASEGT. Trimming shortened V by 0 bases and J by 2 bases, and 5 bases separated the two germline ends. The CDR3 region is CASSEAGAGANVLTF. The CDR3 DNA sequence: TGTGCCAGCAGTGAAGCCGGGGCTGGGGCCAACGTCCTGACTTTC.

A note on this clone: A junction boundary mismatches the germline segment, possibly from a read error. The chain links TRBV7-9 to TRBJ1-2, with D possibly matching TRBD1 (6 bases). The CDR3 is 12 amino acids. Germline CDR1 and CDR2: SEHNR and FQNEAQ (reference sequence). The CDR3 here is CASSRWETGEAF. The DNA for the CDR3 is TGTGCCAGCAGCCGGTGGGAGACAGGCGAGGCCTTC.

V gene TRBV5-5 combines with J gene TRBJ1-5, with a possible D match to TRBD1 (6 bases). The CDR3 is 14 amino acids. Germline V gene sequence: CDR1 SGHKS, CDR2 YYEKEE (reference sequence). Trimming removed 2 bases from V and 7 bases from J, with 13 bases in between. The CDR3 sequence: CASSFSGEGQPQHF. CDR3 sequence (DNA): TGTGCCAGCAGCTTCTCAGGGGAAGGACAGCCCCAGCATTTT.

CDR3 protein: CASSLWTSGAHNEQFF. CDR3 nucleotide sequence: TGTGCCAGCAGTTTGTGGACTAGCGGGGCGCACAATGAGCAGTTCTTC. This chain uses TRBV28 with TRBJ2-1, with 12 bases fitting TRBD2. The CDR3 extends over 16 amino acids. CDR1 is MDHEN and CDR2 is SYDVKM in the germline V gene. V dropped 3 bases and J dropped 5; count of bases not matched to a gene: 5.

The V gene is TRBV14, the J gene TRBJ2-1; 8 nucleotides align to TRBD1. The V gene end was trimmed by 3 bases and the J gene end by 1 base; junction bases not matched to a gene: 20. There are 21 residues in the CDR3. Germline values: CDR1 SGHDN, CDR2 FVKESK. The CDR3 protein is CASSQGIGQGRSRSSYNEQFF. The CDR3 DNA reads as TGTGCCAGCAGCCAGGGTATTGGACAGGGTAGATCAAGATCGTCCTACAATGAGCAGTTCTTC.

V usage is TRBV5-4 and J usage is TRBJ1-4; TRBD1 agrees at 8 bases. The CDR3 sequence is 15 residues long. Per germline, CDR1 SGHNT and CDR2 YYREEE (reference sequence). V trimming: 3 bases; J trimming: 6 bases; junction bases outside the gene matches: 7. Here the CDR3 DNA reads TGTGCCAGCAGCTCAGCGGGACAGGAGGATGAAAAACTGTTTTTT. Amino acids: CASSSAGQEDEKLFF.

The chain links TRBV27 to TRBJ2-1; 11 nucleotides line up with TRBD2. Per germline, CDR1 MNHEY and CDR2 SMNVEV (reference sequence). The J segment lost 6 bases and the V segment lost 2 bases, leaving 6 bases of the junction unmatched. This CDR3 comprises 16 residues. The CDR3 loop reads CASSLGRLAGRNEQFF. The DNA for the CDR3 is TGTGCCAGCAGTTTAGGGAGACTAGCGGGGCGCAATGAGCAGTTCTTC.

This clone has a handful of counts. Written as DNA, the CDR3 is TGTGCCAGCAGCTTTAGCGGGAGCGGGAATGAGCAGTTCTTC. Translation gives CASSFSGSGNEQFF. This chain uses TRBV11-2 with TRBJ2-1; TRBD2 aligns across 9 bases. Per the germline V gene, CDR1 is SGHAT and CDR2 is FQNNGV. V trimming: 3 bases; J trimming: 7 bases; junction bases outside the gene matches: 4. CDR3 length equals 14 residues.